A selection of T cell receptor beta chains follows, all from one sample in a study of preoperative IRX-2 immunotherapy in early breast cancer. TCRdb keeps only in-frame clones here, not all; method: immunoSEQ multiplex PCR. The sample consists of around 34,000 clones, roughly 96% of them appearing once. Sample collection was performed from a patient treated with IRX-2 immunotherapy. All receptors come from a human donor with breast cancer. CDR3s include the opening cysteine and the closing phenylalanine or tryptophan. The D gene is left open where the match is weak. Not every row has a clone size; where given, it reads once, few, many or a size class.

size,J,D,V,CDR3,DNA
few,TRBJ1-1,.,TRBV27,CASSSQDTYTEAFF,TGTGCCAGCAGTTCTCAGGACACGTACACTGAAGCTTTCTTT
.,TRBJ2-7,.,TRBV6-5,CASSRGSSSPVQYF,TGTGCCAGCAGTCGCGGCAGCTCAAGCCCTGTGCAGTACTTC
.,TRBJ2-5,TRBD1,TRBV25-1,CASSSLGTGQETQYF,TGTGCCAGCAGTTCTCTCGGGACAGGCCAAGAGACCCAGTACTTC
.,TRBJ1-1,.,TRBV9,CASSVDLRAGRRAFF,TGTGCCAGCAGCGTAGACCTCCGGGCAGGCCGACGAGCTTTCTTT
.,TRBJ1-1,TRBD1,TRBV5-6,CASSLIDRVASFF,TGTGCCAGCAGCTTGATCGACAGGGTCGCGTCTTTCTTT
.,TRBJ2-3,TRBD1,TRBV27,CASSLYGTGSSDTQYF,TGTGCCAGCAGTTTGTACGGGACAGGGAGTTCAGATACGCAGTATTTT
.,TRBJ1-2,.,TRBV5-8,CASSVRDGKTFGYTF,TGTGCCAGCAGCGTACGGGACGGGAAGACTTTTGGCTACACCTTC
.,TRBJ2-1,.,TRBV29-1,CSAAGKWNEQFF,TGCAGCGCTGCGGGGAAGTGGAATGAGCAGTTCTTC
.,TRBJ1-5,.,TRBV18,CASSPRDGRNQPQHF,TGTGCCAGCTCACCAAGGGACGGACGCAATCAGCCCCAGCATTTT
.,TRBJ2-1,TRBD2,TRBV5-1,CASSWKIPGLAGGGEQFF,TGCGCCAGCAGCTGGAAGATTCCGGGACTAGCGGGGGGGGGTGAGCAGTTCTTC
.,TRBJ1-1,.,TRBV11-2,CASSLGANTEAFF,TGTGCCAGCAGCTTAGGGGCGAACACTGAAGCTTTCTTT
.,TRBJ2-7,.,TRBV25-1,CASSWEDREQYF,TGTGCCAGCAGCTGGGAGGACAGAGAGCAGTACTTC
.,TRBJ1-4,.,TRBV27,CASSFLDPVGTNEKLFF,TGTGCCAGCAGTTTCCTGGACCCAGTGGGCACTAATGAAAAACTGTTTTTT
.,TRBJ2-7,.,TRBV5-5,CASSGGPSSPYEQYF,TGTGCCAGCAGCGGGGGTCCGTCCTCGCCCTACGAGCAGTACTTC
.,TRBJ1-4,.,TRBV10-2,CASQVMGDMPPEKLFF,TGCGCCAGTCAGGTTATGGGAGACATGCCACCAGAAAAACTGTTTTTT